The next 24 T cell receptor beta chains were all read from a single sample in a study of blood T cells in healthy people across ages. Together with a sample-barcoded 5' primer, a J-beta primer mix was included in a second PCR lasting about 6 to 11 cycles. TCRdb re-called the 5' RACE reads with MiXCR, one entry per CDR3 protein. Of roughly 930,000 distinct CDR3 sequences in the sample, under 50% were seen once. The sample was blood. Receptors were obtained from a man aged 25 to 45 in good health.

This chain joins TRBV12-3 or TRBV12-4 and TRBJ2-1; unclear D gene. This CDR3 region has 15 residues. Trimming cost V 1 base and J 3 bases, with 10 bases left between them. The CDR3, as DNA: TGTGCCAGCAGTTTAGGTGGTGGCTTCTACAATGAGCAGTTCTTC. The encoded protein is CASSLGGGFYNEQFF.

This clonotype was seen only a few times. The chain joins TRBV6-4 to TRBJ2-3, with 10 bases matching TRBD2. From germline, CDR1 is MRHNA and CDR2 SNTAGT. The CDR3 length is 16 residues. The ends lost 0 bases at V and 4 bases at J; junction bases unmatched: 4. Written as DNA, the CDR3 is TGTGCCAGCAGTGACTCACCTAGCGGGGGATCAGATACGCAGTATTTT. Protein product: CASSDSPSGGSDTQYF.

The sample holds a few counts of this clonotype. CDR3 loop: CASSLELAGGQNIQYF. CDR3 in DNA: TGTGCCAGCAGCTTAGAACTAGCGGGGGGTCAAAACATTCAGTACTTC. The V call is TRBV11-2, the J call TRBJ2-4; 12 nucleotides agree with TRBD2. The CDR3 extends over 16 amino acids. CDR1 SGHAT and CDR2 FQNNGV come from the germline V gene. The ends lost 0 bases at V and 5 bases at J; junction bases unmatched: 2. Drawing the rest from reference TRBV11-2 and TRBJ2-4, the complete variable domain is EAGVAQSPRYKIIEKRQSVAFWCNPISGHATLYWYQQILGQGPKLLIQFQNNGVVDDSQLPKDRFSAERLKGVDSTLKIQPAKLEDSAVYLCASSLELAGGQNIQYFGAGTRLSVL.

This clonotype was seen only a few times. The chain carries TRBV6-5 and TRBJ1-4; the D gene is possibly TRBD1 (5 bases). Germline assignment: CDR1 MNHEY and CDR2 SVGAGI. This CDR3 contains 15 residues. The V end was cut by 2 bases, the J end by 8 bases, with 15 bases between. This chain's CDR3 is CASSYGDLTREKLFF. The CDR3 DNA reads TGTGCCAGCAGTTACGGGGACCTCACGCGGGAAAAACTGTTTTTT.

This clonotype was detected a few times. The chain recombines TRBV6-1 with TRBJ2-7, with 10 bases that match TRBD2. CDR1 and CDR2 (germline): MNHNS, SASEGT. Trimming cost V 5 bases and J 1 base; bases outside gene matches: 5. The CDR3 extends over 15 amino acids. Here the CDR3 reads CASSLAGDASYEQYF. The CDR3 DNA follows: TGTGCCAGCAGTCTAGCGGGGGACGCATCCTACGAGCAGTACTTC.

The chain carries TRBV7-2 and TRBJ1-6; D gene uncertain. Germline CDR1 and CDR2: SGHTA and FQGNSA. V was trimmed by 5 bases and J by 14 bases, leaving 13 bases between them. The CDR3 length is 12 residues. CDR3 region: CASSAGSSALHF. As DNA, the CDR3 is TGTGCCAGCAGCGCCGGATCTTCGGCCCTCCACTTT.

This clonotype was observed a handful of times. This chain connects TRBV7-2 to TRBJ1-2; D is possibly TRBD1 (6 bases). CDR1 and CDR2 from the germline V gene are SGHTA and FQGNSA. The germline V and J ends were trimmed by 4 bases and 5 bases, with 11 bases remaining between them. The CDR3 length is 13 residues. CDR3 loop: CASSSGQLYGYTF. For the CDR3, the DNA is TGTGCCAGCAGCTCCGGACAGCTATATGGCTACACCTTC.

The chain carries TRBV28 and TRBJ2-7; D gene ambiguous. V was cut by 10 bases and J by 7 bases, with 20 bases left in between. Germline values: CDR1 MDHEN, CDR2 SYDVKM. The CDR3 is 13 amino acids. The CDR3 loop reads CATNRRSYNEQYF. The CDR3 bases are TGTGCCACCAATCGGCGCTCCTACAATGAGCAGTACTTC.

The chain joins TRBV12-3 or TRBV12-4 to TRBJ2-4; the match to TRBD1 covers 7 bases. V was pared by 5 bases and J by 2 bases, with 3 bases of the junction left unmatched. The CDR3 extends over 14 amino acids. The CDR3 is CASSPTGSKNIQYF. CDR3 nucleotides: TGTGCCAGCAGTCCGACAGGGTCCAAAAACATTCAGTACTTC.

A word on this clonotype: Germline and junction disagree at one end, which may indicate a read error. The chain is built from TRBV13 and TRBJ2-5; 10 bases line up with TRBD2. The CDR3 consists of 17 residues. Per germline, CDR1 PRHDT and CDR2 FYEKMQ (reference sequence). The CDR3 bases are TGTGCCAACAGCTTCCTCGACCCTAGCGGGGGCCAAGAGACCCAGTACTTC. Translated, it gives CANSFLDPSGGQETQYF.

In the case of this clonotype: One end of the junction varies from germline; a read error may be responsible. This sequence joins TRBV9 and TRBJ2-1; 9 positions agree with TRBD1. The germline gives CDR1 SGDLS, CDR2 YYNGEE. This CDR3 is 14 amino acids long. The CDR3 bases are TGTGCCAACAGCGCCGGGACAGGGTACAATGAGCAGTTCTTC. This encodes CANSAGTGYNEQFF.

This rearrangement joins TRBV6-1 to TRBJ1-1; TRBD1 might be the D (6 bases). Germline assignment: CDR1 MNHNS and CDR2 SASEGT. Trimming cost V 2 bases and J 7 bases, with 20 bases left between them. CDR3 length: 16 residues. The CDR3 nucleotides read TGTGCCAGCAGTGAATATAGGGGGGCCGGACGGATTGAAGCTTTCTTT. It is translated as CASSEYRGAGRIEAFF.

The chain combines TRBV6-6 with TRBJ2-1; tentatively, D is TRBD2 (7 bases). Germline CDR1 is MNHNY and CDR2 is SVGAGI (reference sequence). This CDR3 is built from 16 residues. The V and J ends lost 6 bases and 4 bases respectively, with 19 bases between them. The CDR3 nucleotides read TGTGCCAGCAGGTCAAATTTTCGGGGGGCTTACAATGAGCAGTTCTTC. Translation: CASRSNFRGAYNEQFF.

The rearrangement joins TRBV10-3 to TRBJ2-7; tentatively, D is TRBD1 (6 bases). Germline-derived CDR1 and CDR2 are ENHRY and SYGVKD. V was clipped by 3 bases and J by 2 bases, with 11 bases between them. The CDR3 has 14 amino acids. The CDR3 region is CAISETGTTYEQYF. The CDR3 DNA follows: TGTGCCATCAGTGAAACGGGGACAACCTACGAGCAGTACTTC.

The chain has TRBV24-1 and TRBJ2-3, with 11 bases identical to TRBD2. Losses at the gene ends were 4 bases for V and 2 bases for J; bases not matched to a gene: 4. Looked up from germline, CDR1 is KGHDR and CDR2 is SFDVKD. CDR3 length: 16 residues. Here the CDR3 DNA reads TGTGCCACCAGTGAGGAGACTAGCGGGGTCACAGATACGCAGTATTTT. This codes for CATSEETSGVTDTQYF.

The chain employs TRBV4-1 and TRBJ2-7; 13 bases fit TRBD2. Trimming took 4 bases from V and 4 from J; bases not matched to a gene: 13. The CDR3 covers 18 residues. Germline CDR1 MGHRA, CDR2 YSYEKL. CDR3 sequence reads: CASSRQITSGGALYEQYF. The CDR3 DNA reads TGCGCCAGCAGCCGCCAAATAACTAGCGGGGGGGCTTTATACGAGCAGTACTTC.

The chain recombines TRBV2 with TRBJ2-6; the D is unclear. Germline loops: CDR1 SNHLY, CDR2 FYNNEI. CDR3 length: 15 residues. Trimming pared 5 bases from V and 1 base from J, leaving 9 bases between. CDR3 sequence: CASSPLYSGANVLTF. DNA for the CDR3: TGTGCCAGCAGTCCACTCTATTCTGGGGCCAACGTCCTGACTTTC.

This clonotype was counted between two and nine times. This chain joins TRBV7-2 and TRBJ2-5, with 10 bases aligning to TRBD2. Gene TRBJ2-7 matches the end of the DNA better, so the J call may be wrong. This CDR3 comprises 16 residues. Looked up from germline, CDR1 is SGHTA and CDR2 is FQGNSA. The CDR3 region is CASSSSPSGGGYEQYF. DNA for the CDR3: TGTGCCAGCAGCTCCTCTCCTAGCGGGGGAGGCTACGAGCAGTACTTC.

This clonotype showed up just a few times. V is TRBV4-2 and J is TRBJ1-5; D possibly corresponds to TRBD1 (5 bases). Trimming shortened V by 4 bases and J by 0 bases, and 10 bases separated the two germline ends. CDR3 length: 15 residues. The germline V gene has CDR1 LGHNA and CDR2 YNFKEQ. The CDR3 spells CASSPRGDSNQPQHF. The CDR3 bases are TGTGCCAGCAGCCCGCGGGGGGATAGCAATCAGCCCCAGCATTTT.

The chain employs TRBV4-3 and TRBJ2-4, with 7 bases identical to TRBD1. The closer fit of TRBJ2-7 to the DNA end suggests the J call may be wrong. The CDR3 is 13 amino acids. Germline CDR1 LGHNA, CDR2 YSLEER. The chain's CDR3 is CASSRITGAEQYF. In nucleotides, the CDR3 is TGCGCCAGCAGCCGTATCACAGGGGCCGAGCAGTACTTC.

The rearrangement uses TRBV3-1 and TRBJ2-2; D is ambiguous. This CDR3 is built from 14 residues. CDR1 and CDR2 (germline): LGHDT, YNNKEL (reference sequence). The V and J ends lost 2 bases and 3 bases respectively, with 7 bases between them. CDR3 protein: CASSQPRHTGELFF. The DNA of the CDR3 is TGTGCCAGCAGCCAACCGAGGCACACCGGGGAGCTGTTTTTT.

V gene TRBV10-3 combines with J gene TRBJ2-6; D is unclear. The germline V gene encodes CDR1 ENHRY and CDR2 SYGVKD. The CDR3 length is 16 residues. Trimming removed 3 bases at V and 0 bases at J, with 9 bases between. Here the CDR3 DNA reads TGTGCCATCAGTGATTCAGGCCTCTCTGGGGCCAACGTCCTGACTTTC. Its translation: CAISDSGLSGANVLTF.

The DNA of the CDR3 is TGTGCCACCAGCATAAAACAGGGGGGAGCTGAAGCTTTCTTT. This gives the protein CATSIKQGGAEAFF. This sequence joins TRBV15 and TRBJ1-1, with 8 bases fitting TRBD1. From germline, CDR1 is LNHNV and CDR2 YYDKDF (reference sequence). The ends lost 4 bases at V and 6 bases at J; junction bases unmatched: 7. The CDR3 sequence is 14 residues long. Full variable domain (rest looked up from reference TRBV15 and TRBJ1-1): DAMVIQNPRYQVTQFGKPVTLSCSQTLNHNVMYWYQQKSSQAPKLLFHYYDKDFNNEADTPDNFQSRRPNTSFCFLDIRSPGLGDTAMYLCATSIKQGGAEAFFGQGTRLTVV.

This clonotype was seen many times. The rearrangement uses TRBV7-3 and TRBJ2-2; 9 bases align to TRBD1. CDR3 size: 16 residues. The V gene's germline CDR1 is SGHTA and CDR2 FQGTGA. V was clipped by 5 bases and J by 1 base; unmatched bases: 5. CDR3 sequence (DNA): TGTGCCAGCAGCCCTGGGGGACAGGGGAACACCGGGGAGCTGTTTTTT. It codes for CASSPGGQGNTGELFF.